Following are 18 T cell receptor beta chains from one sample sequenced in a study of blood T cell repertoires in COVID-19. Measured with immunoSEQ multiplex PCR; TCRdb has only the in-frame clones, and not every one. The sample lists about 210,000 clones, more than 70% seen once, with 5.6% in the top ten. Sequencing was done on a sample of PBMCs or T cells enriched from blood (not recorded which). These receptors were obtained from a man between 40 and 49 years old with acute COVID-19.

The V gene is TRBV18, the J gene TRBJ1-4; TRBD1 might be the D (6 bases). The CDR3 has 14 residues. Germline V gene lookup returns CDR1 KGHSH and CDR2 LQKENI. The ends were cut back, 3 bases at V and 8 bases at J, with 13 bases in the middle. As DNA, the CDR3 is TGTGCCAGCTCACCGGACAGTATCGAAGAAAAACTGTTTTTT. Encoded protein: CASSPDSIEEKLFF.

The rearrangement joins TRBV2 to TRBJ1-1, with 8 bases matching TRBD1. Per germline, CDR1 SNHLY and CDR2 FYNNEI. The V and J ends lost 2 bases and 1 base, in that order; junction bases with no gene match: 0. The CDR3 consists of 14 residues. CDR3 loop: CASSEQGANTEAFF. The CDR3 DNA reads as TGTGCCAGCAGTGAACAGGGGGCGAACACTGAAGCTTTCTTT.

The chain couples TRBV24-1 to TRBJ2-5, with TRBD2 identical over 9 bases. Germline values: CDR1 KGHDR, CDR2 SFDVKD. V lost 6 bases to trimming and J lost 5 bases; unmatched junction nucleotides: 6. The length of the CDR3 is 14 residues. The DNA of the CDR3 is TGTGCCACCAGTCAGGTAGCGGGAGAGGAGACCCAGTACTTC. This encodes CATSQVAGEETQYF.

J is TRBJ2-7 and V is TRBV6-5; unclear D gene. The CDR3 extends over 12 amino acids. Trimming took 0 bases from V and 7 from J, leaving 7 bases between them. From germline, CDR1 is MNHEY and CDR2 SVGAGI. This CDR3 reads CASSYSGREQYF. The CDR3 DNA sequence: TGTGCCAGCAGTTACTCGGGCAGGGAGCAGTACTTC.

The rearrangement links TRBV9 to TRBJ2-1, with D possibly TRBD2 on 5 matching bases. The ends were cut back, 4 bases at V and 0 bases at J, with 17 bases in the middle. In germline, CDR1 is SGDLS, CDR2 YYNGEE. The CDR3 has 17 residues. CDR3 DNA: TGTGCCAGCAGCCCCCTCGGAGGCGCGAGCTCCTACAATGAGCAGTTCTTC. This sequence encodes CASSPLGGASSYNEQFF. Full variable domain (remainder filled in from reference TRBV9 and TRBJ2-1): DSGVTQTPKHLITATGQRVTLRCSPRSGDLSVYWYQQSLDQGLQFLIQYYNGEERAKGNILERFSAQQFPDLHSELNLSSLELGDSALYFCASSPLGGASSYNEQFFGPGTRLTVL.

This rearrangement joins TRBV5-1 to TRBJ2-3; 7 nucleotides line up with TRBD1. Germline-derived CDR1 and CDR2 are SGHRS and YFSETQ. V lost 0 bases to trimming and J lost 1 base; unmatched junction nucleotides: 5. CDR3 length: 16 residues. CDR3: CASSLVGDRRTDTQYF. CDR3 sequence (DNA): TGCGCCAGCAGCTTGGTTGGGGACAGACGCACAGATACGCAGTATTTT.

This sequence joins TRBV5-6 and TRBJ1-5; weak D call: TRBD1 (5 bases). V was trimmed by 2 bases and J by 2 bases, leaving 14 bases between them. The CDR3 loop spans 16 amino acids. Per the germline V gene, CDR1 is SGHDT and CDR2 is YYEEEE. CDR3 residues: CASSLGAAYGNQPQHF. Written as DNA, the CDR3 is TGTGCCAGCAGCTTAGGGGCAGCTTACGGCAATCAGCCCCAGCATTTT.

The CDR3 sequence: CASSTGTSGRDTQYF. The CDR3 nucleotides read TGTGCCAGCAGCACCGGGACTAGCGGTAGAGATACGCAGTATTTT. This chain links TRBV6-5 with TRBJ2-3; 11 bases line up with TRBD2. The CDR3 spans 15 residues. J lost 5 bases, V lost 6 bases, and 7 bases had no gene match. Germline CDR1 MNHEY, CDR2 SVGAGI.

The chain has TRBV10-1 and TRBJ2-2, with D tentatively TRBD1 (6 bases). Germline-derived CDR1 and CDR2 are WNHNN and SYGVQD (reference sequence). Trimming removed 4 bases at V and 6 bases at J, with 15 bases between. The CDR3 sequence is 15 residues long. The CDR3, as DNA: TGCGCCAGCAGTGGGACCGGACAGACGGCCGGGGAGCTGTTTTTT. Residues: CASSGTGQTAGELFF.

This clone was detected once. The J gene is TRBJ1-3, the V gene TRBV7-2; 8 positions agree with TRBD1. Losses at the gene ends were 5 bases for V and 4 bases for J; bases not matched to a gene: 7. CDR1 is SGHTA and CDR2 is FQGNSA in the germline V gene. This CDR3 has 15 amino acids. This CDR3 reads CASSPRTGSGNTIYF. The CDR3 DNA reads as TGTGCCAGCAGCCCTCGGACAGGGTCAGGAAACACCATATATTTT.

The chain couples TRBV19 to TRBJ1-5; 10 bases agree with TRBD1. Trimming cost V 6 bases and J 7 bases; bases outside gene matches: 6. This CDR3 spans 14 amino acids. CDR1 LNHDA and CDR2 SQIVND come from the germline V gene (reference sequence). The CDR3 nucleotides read TGTGCCAGTAGGGATAGGGGACAGGGGCAGCCCCAGCATTTT. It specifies CASRDRGQGQPQHF. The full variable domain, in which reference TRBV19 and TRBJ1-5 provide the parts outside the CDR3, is DGGITQSPKYLFRKEGQNVTLSCEQNLNHDAMYWYRQDPGQGLRLIYYSQIVNDFQKGDIAEGYSVSREKKESFPLTVTSAQKNPTAFYLCASRDRGQGQPQHFGDGTRLSIL.

The CDR3 sequence is CASSAGRGSAGEKLFF. Here the CDR3 DNA reads TGCGCCAGCAGCGCGGGTCGTGGATCTGCCGGTGAAAAACTGTTTTTT. This sequence joins TRBV5-1 and TRBJ1-4; D gene uncertain. The V and J ends lost 4 bases and 7 bases respectively, with 20 bases between them. This CDR3 has 16 amino acids. From germline, CDR1 is SGHRS and CDR2 YFSETQ.

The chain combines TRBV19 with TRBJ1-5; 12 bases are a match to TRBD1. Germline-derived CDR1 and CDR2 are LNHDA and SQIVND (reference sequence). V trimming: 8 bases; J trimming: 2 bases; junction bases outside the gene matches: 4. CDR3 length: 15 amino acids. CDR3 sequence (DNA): TGTGCCAGTCGGGACAGGGGGCTTGGCAATCAGCCCCAGCATTTT. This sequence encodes CASRDRGLGNQPQHF.

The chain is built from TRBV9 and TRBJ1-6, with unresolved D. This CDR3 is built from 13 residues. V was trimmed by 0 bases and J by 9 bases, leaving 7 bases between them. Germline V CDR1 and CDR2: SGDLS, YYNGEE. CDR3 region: CASSVGEGSPLHF. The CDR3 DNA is TGTGCCAGCAGCGTAGGAGAGGGTTCACCCCTCCACTTT.

CDR3 bases: TGTGCCAGCAGCAAAGCGGGGGACAGGGGTCCCGATAGCAATCAGCCCCAGCATTTT. It encodes CASSKAGDRGPDSNQPQHF. The J gene is TRBJ1-5, the V gene TRBV21-1; TRBD1 reflects the table's D call only, with no check against the DNA. TRBV21-1 is designated a pseudogene. The CDR3 contains 19 residues.

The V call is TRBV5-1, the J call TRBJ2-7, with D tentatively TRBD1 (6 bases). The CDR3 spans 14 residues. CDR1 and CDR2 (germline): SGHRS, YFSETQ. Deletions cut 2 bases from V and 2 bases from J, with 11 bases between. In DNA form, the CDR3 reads TGCGCCAGCAGCTTCAAGGGGGAACCCTACGAGCAGTACTTC. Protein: CASSFKGEPYEQYF.

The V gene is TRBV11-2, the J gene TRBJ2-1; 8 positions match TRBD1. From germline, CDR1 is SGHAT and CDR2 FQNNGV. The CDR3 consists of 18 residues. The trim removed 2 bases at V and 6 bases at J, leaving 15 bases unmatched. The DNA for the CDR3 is TGTGCCAGCAGCTTATGGGGCGGAGGGACAGGTTCGATCAATGAGCAGTTCTTC. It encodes CASSLWGGGTGSINEQFF.

The CDR3 sequence is CASSRDRDNEKLFF. CDR3 DNA sequence: TGTGCCAGCAGTCGCGACAGGGATAACGAAAAACTGTTTTTT. The chain couples TRBV27 to TRBJ1-4, with 7 bases aligning to TRBD1. Germline V gene data show CDR1 as MNHEY and CDR2 as SMNVEV (reference sequence). The V and J ends lost 5 bases and 8 bases, in that order; junction bases with no gene match: 8. The CDR3 covers 14 residues.